The clone carrying this TCR beta chain occurred many times. Its antigen is undetermined. TCRdb processed the RT-PCR reads anew with MiXCR; each CDR3 protein has one entry. The table has about 520,000 distinct CDR3 sequences, approximately 9.9% seen once. The sample comes from a study of response to subunit inactivated influenza vaccine. Notes on the study in general: Authors suggested each seasonal influenza vaccination recruits few new T cells.

Germline V gene sequence: CDR1 MDHEN, CDR2 SYDVKM. Trimming shortened V by 1 base and J by 4 bases, and 22 bases separated the two germline ends. The CDR3 is 18 amino acids. This TCR was recovered from a man in his forties or fifties who received an inactivated influenza vaccine. The rearrangement uses TRBV28 and TRBJ2-5; TRBD1 is a possible D gene (5 bases). This specimen was PBMCs from blood, taken about 6 weeks after vaccination. This chain's CDR3 is CASSLFGFDSVSPETQYF. The CDR3 DNA follows: TGTGCCAGCAGTTTATTCGGTTTTGACAGCGTTTCCCCAGAGACCCAGTACTTC. The variable domain in full, with the rest retrieved from reference TRBV28 and TRBJ2-5, is DVKVTQSSRYLVKRTGEKVFLECVQDMDHENMFWYRQDPGLGLRLIYFSYDVKMKEKGDIPEGYSVSREKKERFSLILESASTNQTSMYLCASSLFGFDSVSPETQYFGPGTRLLVL.